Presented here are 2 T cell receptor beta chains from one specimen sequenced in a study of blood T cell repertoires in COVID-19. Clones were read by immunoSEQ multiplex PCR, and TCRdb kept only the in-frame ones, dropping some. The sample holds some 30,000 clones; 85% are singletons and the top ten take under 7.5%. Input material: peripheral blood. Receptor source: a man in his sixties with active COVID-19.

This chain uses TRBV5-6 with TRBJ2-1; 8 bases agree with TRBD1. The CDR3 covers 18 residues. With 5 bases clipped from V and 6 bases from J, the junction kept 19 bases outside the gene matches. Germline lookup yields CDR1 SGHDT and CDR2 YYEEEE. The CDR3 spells CASRRTGTKLGAFNEQFF. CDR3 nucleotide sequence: TGTGCCAGCAGACGGACAGGGACAAAACTAGGGGCATTCAATGAGCAGTTCTTC.

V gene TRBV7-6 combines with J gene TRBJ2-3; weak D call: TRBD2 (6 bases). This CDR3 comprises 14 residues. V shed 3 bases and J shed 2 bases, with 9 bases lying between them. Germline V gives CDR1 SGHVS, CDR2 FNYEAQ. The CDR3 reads CASSFGGTTDTQYF. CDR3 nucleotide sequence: TGTGCCAGCAGCTTCGGCGGGACCACAGATACGCAGTATTTT.